This TCR beta chain was sequenced for a study of response to subunit inactivated influenza vaccine. One entry per CDR3 protein results from TCRdb running MiXCR on the RT-PCR reads. The table shows around 480,000 distinct CDR3 sequences, with about 15% occurring only once. The CDR3 sequence is 19 residues long. The receptor comes from a man in his fifties or sixties who received an inactivated influenza vaccine. This specimen consisted of CD4+ T cells sorted from PBMCs, obtained less than 30 months after vaccination. V usage is TRBV21-1 and J usage is TRBJ2-1; the table names TRBD2, a call not compared with the DNA. TRBV21-1 is classified as a pseudogene. For the CDR3, the DNA is TGTGCCAGCAACGAAAGAGGTCGGGAGCGGAGGGGGGCTTACAATGAGCAGTTCTTC. Amino acid sequence: CASNERGRERRGAYNEQFF.